Shown below are 8 T cell receptor beta chains from a single sample sequenced in a study of blood T cell repertoires in COVID-19. The protocol was immunoSEQ multiplex PCR, while the TCRdb copy is restricted to in-frame clones and leaves out a portion. The sample has about 150,000 clones, roughly 88% seen once. The specimen sequenced was peripheral blood. These receptors came from a man aged 18 to 30 with COVID-19, enrolled during active disease.

This chain uses TRBV5-1 with TRBJ1-3, with 9 bases identical to TRBD1. CDR3 size: 15 residues. Germline CDR1 SGHRS, CDR2 YFSETQ. J gave up 5 bases and V 0 bases, and 3 bases lay outside the gene matches. The chain's CDR3 is CASSLAGTGRNTIYF. The CDR3 nucleotides are TGCGCCAGCAGCTTGGCCGGGACAGGGAGAAACACCATATATTTT.

This clone has a single count. J is TRBJ1-5 and V is TRBV5-6, with 8 bases identical to TRBD1. CDR1 is SGHDT and CDR2 is YYEEEE in the germline V gene. After removal of 1 base from V and 2 bases from J, the junction contained 5 bases not matched to a gene. CDR3 length: 16 amino acids. Here the CDR3 reads CASSLTGGLGNQPQHF. CDR3 nucleotide sequence: TGTGCCAGCAGCTTGACAGGGGGACTCGGCAATCAGCCCCAGCATTTT. Variable domain in full (rest from reference TRBV5-6 and TRBJ1-5): DAGVTQSPTHLIKTRGQQVTLRCSPKSGHDTVSWYQQALGQGPQFIFQYYEEEERQRGNFPDRFSGHQFPNYSSELNVNALLLGDSALYLCASSLTGGLGNQPQHFGDGTRLSIL.

The rearrangement uses TRBV7-2 and TRBJ2-7, with D perhaps TRBD2 (7 bases). CDR1 is SGHTA, CDR2 FQGNSA, per germline. Deletions cut 4 bases from V and 0 bases from J, with 16 bases between. CDR3 length: 16 residues. The CDR3 here is CASSSLWGGASYEQYF. The CDR3 nucleotides read TGTGCCAGCAGCTCCCTTTGGGGGGGGGCCTCCTACGAGCAGTACTTC.

This clone showed up just once. This chain uses TRBV27 with TRBJ1-2; the match to TRBD1 covers 7 bases. CDR1 is MNHEY and CDR2 is SMNVEV in the germline V gene (reference sequence). The junction had 7 bases not matched to a gene; V was cut back by 4 bases and J by 5 bases. The CDR3 runs 14 residues. The CDR3 loop reads CASSSRAGGYGYTF. The CDR3 nucleotides read TGTGCCAGCAGTTCCCGGGCAGGGGGGTATGGCTACACCTTC.

The rearrangement joins TRBV18 to TRBJ2-3; weak D call: TRBD1 (5 bases). This CDR3 contains 18 residues. Deletions cut 2 bases from V and 6 bases from J, with 24 bases between. Germline CDR1 reads KGHSH; CDR2 reads LQKENI. This chain's CDR3 is CASSPEPTGIHSLDTQYF. In nucleotides, the CDR3 is TGTGCCAGCTCACCAGAACCCACAGGTATCCACAGTTTGGATACGCAGTATTTT.

The chain recombines TRBV7-9 with TRBJ1-3; D is unresolved. There are 16 residues in the CDR3. Deletions cut 1 base from V and 0 bases from J, with 10 bases between. CDR1 is SEHNR, CDR2 FQNEAQ, per germline (reference sequence). The CDR3 DNA reads as TGTGCCAGCAGCTTAGTGGCCTGGAGCTCTGGAAACACCATATATTTT. It translates to CASSLVAWSSGNTIYF.

The chain uses TRBV9 and TRBJ2-7; no definite D call. Germline CDR1 and CDR2: SGDLS and YYNGEE. Deletions cut 1 base from V and 0 bases from J, with 8 bases between. The CDR3 spans 14 residues. CDR3 nucleotide sequence: TGTGCCAGCAGCGTACAGTCGCTCTCCTACGAGCAGTACTTC. It codes for CASSVQSLSYEQYF.

The rearrangement joins TRBV5-4 to TRBJ2-7; weak D call: TRBD2 (6 bases). Germline lookup yields CDR1 SGHNT and CDR2 YYREEE (reference sequence). The CDR3 has 16 amino acids. The V gene lost 4 bases and the J gene lost 0 bases, with 17 bases spanning the gap. The CDR3 region is CASSLPSGPSSYEQYF. As DNA, the CDR3 is TGTGCCAGCAGCCTACCGAGCGGGCCTAGCTCCTACGAGCAGTACTTC.